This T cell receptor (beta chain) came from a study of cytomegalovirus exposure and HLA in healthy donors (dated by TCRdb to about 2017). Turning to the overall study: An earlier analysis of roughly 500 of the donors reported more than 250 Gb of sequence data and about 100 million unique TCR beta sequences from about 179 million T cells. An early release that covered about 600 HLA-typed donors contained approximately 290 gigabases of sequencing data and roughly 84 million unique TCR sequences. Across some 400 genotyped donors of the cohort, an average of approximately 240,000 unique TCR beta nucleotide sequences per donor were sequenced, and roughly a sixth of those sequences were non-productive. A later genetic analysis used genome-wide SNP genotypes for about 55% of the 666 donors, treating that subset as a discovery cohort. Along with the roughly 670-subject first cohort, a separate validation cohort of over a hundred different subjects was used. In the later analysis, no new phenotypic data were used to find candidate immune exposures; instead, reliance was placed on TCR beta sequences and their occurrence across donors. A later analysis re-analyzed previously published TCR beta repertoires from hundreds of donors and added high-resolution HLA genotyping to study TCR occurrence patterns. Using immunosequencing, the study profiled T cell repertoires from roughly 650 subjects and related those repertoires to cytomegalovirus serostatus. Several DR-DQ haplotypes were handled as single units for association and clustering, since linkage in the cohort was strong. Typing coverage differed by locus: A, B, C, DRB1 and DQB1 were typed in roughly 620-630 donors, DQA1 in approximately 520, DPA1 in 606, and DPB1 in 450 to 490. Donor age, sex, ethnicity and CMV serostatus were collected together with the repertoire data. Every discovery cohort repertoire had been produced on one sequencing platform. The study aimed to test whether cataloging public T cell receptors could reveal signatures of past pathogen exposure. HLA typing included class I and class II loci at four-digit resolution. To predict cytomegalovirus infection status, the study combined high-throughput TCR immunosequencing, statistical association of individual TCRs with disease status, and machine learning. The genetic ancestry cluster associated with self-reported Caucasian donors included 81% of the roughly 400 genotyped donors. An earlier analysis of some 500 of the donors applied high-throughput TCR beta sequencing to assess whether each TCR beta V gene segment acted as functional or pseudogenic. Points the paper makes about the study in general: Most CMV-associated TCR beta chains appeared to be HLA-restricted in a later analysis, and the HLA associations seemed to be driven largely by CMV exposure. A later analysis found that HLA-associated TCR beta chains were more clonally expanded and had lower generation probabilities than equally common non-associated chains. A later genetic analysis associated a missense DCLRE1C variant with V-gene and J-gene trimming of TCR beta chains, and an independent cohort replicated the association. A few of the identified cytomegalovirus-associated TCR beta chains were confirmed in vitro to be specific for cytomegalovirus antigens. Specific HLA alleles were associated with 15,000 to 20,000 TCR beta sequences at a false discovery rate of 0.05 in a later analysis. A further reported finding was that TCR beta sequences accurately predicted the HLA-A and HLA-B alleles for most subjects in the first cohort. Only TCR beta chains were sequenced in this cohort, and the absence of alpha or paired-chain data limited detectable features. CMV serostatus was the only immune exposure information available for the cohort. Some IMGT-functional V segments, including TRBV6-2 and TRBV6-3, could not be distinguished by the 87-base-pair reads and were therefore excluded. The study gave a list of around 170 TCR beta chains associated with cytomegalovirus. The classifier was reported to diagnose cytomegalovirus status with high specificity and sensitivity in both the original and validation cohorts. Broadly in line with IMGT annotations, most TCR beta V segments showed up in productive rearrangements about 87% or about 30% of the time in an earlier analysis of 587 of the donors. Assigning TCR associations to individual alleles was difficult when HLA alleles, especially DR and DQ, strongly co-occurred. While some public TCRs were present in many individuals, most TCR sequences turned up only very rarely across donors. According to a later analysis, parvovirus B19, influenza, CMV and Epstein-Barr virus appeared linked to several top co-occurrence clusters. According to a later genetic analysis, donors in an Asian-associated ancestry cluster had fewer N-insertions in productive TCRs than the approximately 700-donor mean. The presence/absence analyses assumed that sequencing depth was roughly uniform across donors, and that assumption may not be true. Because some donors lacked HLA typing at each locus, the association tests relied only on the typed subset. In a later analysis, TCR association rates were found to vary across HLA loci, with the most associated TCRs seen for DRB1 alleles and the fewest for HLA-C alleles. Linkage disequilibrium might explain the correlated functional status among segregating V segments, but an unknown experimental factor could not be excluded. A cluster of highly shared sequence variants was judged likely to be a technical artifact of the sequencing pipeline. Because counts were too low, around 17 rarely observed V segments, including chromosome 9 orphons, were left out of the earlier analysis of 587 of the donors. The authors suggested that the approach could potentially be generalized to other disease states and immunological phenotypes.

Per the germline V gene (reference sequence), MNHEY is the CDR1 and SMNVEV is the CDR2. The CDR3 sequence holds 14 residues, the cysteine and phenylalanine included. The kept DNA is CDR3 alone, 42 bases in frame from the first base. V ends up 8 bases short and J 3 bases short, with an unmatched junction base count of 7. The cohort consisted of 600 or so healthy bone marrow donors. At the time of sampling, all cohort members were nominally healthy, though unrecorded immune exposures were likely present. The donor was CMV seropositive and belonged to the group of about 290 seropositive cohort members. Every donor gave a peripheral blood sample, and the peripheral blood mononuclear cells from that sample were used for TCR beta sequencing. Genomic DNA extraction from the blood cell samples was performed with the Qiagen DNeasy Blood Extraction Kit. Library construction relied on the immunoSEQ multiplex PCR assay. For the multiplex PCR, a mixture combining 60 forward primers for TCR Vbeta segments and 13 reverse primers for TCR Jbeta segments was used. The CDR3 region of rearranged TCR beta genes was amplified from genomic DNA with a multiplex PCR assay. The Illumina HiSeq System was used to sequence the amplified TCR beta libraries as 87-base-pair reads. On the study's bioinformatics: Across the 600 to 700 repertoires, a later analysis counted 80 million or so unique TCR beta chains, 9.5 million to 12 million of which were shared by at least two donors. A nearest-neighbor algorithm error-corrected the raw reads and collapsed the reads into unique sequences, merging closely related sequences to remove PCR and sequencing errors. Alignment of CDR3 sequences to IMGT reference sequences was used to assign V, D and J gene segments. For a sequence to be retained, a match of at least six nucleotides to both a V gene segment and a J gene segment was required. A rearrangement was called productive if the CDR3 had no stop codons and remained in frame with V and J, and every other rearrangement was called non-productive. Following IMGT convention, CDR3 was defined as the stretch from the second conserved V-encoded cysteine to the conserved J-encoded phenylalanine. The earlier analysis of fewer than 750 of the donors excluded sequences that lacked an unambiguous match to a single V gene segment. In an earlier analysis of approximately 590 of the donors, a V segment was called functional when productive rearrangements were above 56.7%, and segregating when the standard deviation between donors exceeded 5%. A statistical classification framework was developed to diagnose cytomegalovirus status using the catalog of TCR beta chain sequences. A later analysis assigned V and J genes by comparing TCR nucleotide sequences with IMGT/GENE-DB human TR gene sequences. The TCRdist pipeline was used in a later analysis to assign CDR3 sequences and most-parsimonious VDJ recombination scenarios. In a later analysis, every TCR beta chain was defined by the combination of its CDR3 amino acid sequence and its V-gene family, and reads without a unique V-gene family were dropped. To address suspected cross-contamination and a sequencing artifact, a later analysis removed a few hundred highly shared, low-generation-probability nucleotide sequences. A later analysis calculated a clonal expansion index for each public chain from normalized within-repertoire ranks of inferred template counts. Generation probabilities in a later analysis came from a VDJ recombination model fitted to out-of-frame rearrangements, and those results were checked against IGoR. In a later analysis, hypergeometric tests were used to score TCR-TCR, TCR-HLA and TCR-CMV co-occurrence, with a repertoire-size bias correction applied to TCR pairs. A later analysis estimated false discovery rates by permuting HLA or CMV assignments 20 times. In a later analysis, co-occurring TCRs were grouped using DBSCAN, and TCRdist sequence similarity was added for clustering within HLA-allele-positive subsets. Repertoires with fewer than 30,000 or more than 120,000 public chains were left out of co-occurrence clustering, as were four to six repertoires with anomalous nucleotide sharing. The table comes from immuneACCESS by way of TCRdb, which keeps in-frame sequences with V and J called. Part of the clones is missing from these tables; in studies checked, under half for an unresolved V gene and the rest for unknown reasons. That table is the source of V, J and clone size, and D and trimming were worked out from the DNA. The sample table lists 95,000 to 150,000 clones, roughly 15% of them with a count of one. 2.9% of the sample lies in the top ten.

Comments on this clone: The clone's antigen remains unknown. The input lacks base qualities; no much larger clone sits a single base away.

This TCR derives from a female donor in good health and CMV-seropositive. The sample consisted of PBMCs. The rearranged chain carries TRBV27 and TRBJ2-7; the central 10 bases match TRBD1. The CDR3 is CASGPGQGFYEQYF. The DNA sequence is TGTGCCAGCGGCCCGGGACAGGGGTTCTACGAGCAGTACTTC.